The TCR beta chain described here comes from a study of T cells expressing NK-cell markers. In the study overall: Underlying the TCR beta repertoires were sorted CD3+CD56+NKG2C+, CD3+CD56+NKG2C- and CD3+CD56-NKG2C+ T cells.

cDNA encoding TCR beta was synthesized via 5'RACE template switching incorporating UMIs. Each CDR3 protein gets one entry in TCRdb, which reprocessed the 5' RACE reads and gives no DNA. This sample lists roughly 170,000 distinct CDR3 sequences; its ten largest clones have around a sixth. Regarding the study as a whole: Dominant NKG2C+ clonotype frequencies of roughly 1.0-7.0% of CD8+ T cells were measured in over five donors.

Germline CDR1 reads ENHRY; CDR2 reads SYGVKD. This CDR3 is built from 12 residues. Notes on this clonotype: The antigen is unknown.

The chain links TRBV10-3 to TRBJ2-5; the D call from TCRdb, TRBD1, cannot be confirmed without DNA. This clonotype was obtained from a woman between 18 and 70 years old in good health. Sequencing was carried out using blood T cells: a sorted CD56 or NKG2C T cell subset, CD4+ or CD8+ T cells, or bulk PBMC T cells (not recorded which). The CDR3: CAISPHQETQYF.